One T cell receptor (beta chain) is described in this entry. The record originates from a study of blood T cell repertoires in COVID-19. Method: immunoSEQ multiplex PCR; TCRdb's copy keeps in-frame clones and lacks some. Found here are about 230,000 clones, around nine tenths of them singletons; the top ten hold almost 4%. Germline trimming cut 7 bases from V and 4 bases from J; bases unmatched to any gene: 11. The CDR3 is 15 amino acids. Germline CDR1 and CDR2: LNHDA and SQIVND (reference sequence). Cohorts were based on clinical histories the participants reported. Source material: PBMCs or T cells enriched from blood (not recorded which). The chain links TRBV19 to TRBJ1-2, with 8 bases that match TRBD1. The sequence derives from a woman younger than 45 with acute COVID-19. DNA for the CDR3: TGTGCCAGTACCACGACAGGGGTGGGGGGCTATGGCTACACCTTC. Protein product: CASTTTGVGGYGYTF.